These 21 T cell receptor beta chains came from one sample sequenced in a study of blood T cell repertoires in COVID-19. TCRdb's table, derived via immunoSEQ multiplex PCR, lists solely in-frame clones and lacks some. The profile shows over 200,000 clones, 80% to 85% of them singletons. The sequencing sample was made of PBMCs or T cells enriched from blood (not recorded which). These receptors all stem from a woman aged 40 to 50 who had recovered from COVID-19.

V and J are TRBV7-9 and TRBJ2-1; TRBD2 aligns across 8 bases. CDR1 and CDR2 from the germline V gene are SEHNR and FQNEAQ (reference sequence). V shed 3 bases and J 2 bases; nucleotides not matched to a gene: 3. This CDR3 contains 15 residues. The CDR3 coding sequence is TGTGCCAGCAGCTTTGTCGGGAGGGCCTACAATGAGCAGTTCTTC. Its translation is CASSFVGRAYNEQFF.

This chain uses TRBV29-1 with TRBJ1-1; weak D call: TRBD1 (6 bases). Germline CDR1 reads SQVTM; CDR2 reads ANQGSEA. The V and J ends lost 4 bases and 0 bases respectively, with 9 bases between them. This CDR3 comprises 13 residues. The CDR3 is CSVVRDMNTEAFF. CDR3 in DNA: TGCAGCGTTGTCAGGGACATGAACACTGAAGCTTTCTTT.

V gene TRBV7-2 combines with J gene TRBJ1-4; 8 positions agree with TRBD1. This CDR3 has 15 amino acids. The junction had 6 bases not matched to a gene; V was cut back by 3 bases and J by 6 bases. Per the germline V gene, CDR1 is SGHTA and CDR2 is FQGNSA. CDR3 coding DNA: TGTGCCAGCAGCTTGGGCGGACAGGGATATGAAAAACTGTTTTTT. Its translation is CASSLGGQGYEKLFF.

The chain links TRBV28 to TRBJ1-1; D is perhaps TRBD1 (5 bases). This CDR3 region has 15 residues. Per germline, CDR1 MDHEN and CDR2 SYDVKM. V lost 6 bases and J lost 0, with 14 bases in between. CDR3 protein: CASSHGGGVNTEAFF. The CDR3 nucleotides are TGTGCCAGCAGCCACGGGGGAGGGGTGAACACTGAAGCTTTCTTT.

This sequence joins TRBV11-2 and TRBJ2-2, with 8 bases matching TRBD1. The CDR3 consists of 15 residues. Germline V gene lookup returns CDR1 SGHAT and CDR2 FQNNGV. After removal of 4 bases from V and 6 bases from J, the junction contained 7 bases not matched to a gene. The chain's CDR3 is CASSYATGAAGELFF. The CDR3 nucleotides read TGTGCCAGCAGCTACGCGACAGGGGCTGCCGGGGAGCTGTTTTTT.

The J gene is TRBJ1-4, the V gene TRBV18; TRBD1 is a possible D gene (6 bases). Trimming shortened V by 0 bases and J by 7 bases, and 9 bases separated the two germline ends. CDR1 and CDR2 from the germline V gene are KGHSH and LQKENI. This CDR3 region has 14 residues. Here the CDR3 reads CASSPPSGAEKLFF. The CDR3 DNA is TGTGCCAGCTCACCACCGTCAGGGGCTGAAAAACTGTTTTTT.

CDR3 loop: CASSPIAGGIQTDTQYF. CDR3 sequence (DNA): TGCGCCAGCAGCCCAATAGCGGGAGGGATCCAGACAGATACGCAGTATTTT. The V gene is TRBV4-1, the J gene TRBJ2-3; 11 bases are shared with TRBD2. CDR1 is MGHRA, CDR2 YSYEKL, per germline. CDR3 length equals 17 residues. V was clipped by 4 bases and J by 3 bases; unmatched bases: 9.

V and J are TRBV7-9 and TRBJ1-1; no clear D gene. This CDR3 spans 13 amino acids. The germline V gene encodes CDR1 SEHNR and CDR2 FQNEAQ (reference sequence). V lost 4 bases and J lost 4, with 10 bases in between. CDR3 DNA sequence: TGTGCCAGCAGCTCGGGAGGGCCCACTGAAGCTTTCTTT. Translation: CASSSGGPTEAFF.

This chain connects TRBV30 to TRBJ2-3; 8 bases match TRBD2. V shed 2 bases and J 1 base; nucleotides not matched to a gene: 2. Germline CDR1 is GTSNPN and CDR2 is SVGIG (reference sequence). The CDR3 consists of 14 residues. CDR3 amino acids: CAWSQAGGTDTQYF. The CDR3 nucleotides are TGTGCCTGGAGTCAAGCGGGAGGCACAGATACGCAGTATTTT.

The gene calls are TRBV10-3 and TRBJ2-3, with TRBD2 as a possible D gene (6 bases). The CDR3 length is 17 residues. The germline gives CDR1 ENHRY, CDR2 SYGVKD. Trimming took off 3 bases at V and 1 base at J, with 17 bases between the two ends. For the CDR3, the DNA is TGTGCCATCAGTGAAACTAGCCTCGTGATAGGCACAGATACGCAGTATTTT. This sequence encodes CAISETSLVIGTDTQYF.

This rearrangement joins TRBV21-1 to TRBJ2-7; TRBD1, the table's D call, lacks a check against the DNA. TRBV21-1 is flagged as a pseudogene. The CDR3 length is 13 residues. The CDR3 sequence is CASTQGEIYEQYV. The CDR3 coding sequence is TGTGCCAGCACCCAAGGGGAAATCTACGAGCAGTACGTC.

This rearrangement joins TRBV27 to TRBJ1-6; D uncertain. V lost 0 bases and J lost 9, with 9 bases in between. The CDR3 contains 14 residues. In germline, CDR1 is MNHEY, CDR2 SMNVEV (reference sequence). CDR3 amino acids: CASSLSNRVSPLHF. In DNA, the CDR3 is TGTGCCAGCAGTTTATCGAATCGGGTTTCACCCCTCCACTTT.

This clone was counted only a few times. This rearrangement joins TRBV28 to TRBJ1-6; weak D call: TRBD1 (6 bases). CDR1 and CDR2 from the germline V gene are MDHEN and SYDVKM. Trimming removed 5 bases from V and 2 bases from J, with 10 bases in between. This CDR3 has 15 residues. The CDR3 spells CASSPRGTYNSPLHF. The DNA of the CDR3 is TGTGCCAGCAGTCCCAGGGGTACCTATAATTCACCCCTCCACTTT.

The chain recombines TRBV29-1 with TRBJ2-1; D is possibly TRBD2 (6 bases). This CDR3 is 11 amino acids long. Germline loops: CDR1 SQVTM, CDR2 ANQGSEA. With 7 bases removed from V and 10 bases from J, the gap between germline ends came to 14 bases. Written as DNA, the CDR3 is TGCAGCGCCGAGCGGGTGGACGAGCAGTTCTTC. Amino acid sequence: CSAERVDEQFF.

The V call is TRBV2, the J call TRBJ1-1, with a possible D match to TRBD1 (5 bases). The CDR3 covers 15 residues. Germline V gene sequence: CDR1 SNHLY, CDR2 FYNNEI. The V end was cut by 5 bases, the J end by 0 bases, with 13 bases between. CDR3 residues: CASSPETVLNTEAFF. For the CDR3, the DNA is TGTGCCAGCAGTCCTGAGACAGTTTTGAACACTGAAGCTTTCTTT.

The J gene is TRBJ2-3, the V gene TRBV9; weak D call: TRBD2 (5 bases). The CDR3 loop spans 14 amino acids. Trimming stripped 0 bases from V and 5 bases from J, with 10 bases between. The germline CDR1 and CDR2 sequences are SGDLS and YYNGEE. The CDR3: CASSVGGGRDTQYF. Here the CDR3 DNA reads TGTGCCAGCAGCGTAGGTGGAGGACGAGATACGCAGTATTTT.

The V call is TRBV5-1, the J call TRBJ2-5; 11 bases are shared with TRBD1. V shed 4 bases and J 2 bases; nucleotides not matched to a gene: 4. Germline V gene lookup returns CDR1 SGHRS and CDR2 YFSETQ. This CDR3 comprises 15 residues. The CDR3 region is CASSHGTGGQETQYF. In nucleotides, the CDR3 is TGCGCCAGCAGCCACGGGACAGGGGGTCAAGAGACCCAGTACTTC.

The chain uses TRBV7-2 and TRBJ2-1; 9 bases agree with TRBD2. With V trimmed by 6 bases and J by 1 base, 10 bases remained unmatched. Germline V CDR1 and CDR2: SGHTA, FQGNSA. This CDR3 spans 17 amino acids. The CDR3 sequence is CASSLLGTSGSYNEQFF. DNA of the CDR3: TGTGCCAGCAGTCTCCTTGGTACTAGCGGGTCCTACAATGAGCAGTTCTTC. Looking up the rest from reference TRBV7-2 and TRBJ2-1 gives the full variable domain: GAGVSQSPSNKVTEKGKDVELRCDPISGHTALYWYRQSLGQGLEFLIYFQGNSAPDKSGLPSDRFSAERTGGSVSTLTIQRTQQEDSAVYLCASSLLGTSGSYNEQFFGPGTRLTVL.

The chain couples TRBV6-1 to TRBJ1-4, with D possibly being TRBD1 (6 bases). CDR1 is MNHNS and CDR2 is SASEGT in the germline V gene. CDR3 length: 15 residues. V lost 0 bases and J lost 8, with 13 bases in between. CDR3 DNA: TGTGCCAGCAGTGAAGCGTCAGGGGAAGGAGAAAAACTGTTTTTT. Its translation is CASSEASGEGEKLFF.

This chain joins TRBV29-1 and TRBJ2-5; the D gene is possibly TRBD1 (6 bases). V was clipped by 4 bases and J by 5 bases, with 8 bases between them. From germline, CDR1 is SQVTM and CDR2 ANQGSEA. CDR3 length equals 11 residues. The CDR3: CSVAGVETQYF. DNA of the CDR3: TGCAGCGTTGCAGGGGTCGAGACCCAGTACTTC.

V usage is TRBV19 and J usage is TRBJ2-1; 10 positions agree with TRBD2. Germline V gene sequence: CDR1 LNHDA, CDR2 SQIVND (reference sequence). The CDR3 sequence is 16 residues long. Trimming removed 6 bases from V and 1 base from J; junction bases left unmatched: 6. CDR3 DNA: TGTGCCAGTAGGTCTGGACTAGCGGAATCCTACAATGAGCAGTTCTTC. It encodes CASRSGLAESYNEQFF.